A single T cell receptor (beta chain) is shown here with its context. The data belong to a study of blood T cell repertoires in COVID-19. This CDR3 is 17 amino acids long. The germline CDR1 and CDR2 sequences are SGDLS and YYNGEE. With 0 bases removed from V and 2 bases from J, the gap between germline ends came to 12 bases. How the authors handled the data: Amplifying reference gene primers gave estimates of nucleated cell counts. The assay was immunoSEQ multiplex PCR, and TCRdb's table has in-frame clones only and misses some. The V and J calls and clone size are taken from that table; D and trimming were inferred from the DNA. The sample consists of approximately 46,000 clones, around 85% of them appearing once.

The chain is built from TRBV9 and TRBJ2-6; tentative D call: TRBD2 (7 bases). The source of this sequence is a human donor in a cohort sampled during active COVID-19. The sequencing sample was made of peripheral blood. The CDR3 loop reads CASSVDGGGTGANVLTF. CDR3 nucleotide sequence: TGTGCCAGCAGCGTAGATGGCGGGGGCACTGGGGCCAACGTCCTGACTTTC.